These 32 T cell receptor beta chains came from one sample sequenced in a study of cytomegalovirus exposure and HLA in healthy donors. A multiplex PCR was run with 60 Vbeta primers and 13 Jbeta primers. TCRdb's copy holds only in-frame clones and misses some; the assay was immunoSEQ multiplex PCR. The sample lists 120,000 or so clones; about four fifths were seen once. Sequencing was carried out using PBMCs. The receptors originated from a woman aged 60-70 years in good health and CMV-seropositive.

The chain employs TRBV5-6 and TRBJ1-2; perhaps TRBD1 as D (6 bases). This CDR3 spans 15 amino acids. V was cut by 4 bases and J by 6 bases, with 19 bases left in between. In germline, CDR1 is SGHDT, CDR2 YYEEEE. CDR3 residues: CASSPWDTRRHGYTF. In DNA, the CDR3 is TGTGCCAGCAGCCCATGGGACACCCGGAGGCATGGCTACACCTTC. Variable domain in full (rest from reference TRBV5-6 and TRBJ1-2): DAGVTQSPTHLIKTRGQQVTLRCSPKSGHDTVSWYQQALGQGPQFIFQYYEEEERQRGNFPDRFSGHQFPNYSSELNVNALLLGDSALYLCASSPWDTRRHGYTFGSGTRLTVV.

This clone has more than one count but fewer than ten. This chain uses TRBV19 with TRBJ2-5; TRBD2 might be the D (6 bases). This CDR3 spans 17 amino acids. The V gene lost 3 bases and the J gene lost 1 base, with 18 bases spanning the gap. Germline lookup yields CDR1 LNHDA and CDR2 SQIVND (reference sequence). CDR3 DNA sequence: TGTGCCAGTAGTATTATAATCCGGGGGAAGGGCCAAGAGACCCAGTACTTC. This encodes CASSIIIRGKGQETQYF.

The chain uses TRBV19 and TRBJ2-1; 7 positions agree with TRBD2. J lost 9 bases, V lost 4 bases, and 9 bases had no gene match. Germline lookup yields CDR1 LNHDA and CDR2 SQIVND (reference sequence). This CDR3 is 14 amino acids long. The CDR3 nucleotides are TGTGCCAGTAGTACTGCGGGAGTGCGAGTTGAGCAGTTCTTC. Translated, it gives CASSTAGVRVEQFF.

The chain couples TRBV4-1 to TRBJ2-7; D gene ambiguous. Germline lookup yields CDR1 MGHRA and CDR2 YSYEKL. V lost 1 base and J lost 2, with 9 bases in between. The CDR3 runs to 14 residues. As DNA, the CDR3 is TGCGCCAGCAGCCAAGGACGGAGTGCCTACGAGCAGTACTTC. It specifies CASSQGRSAYEQYF.

V gene TRBV5-4 combines with J gene TRBJ2-7, with 8 positions matching TRBD1. The V segment lost 4 bases and the J segment 3 bases; nucleotides outside the gene matches: 9. The CDR3 is 15 amino acids. CDR1 is SGHNT, CDR2 YYREEE, per germline (reference sequence). The CDR3 region is CASSTGQGNLYEQYF. CDR3 nucleotide sequence: TGTGCCAGCAGCACCGGACAGGGAAACCTCTACGAGCAGTACTTC.

The chain combines TRBV5-4 with TRBJ1-1; possible D gene TRBD1, 6 bases. Germline CDR1 reads SGHNT; CDR2 reads YYREEE (reference sequence). The germline V and J ends were trimmed by 0 bases and 3 bases, with 12 bases remaining between them. CDR3 length: 15 residues. The CDR3 loop is CASSLGPSGDTEAFF. The CDR3 nucleotides read TGTGCCAGCAGCTTGGGGCCTTCAGGGGACACTGAAGCTTTCTTT.

Note on this clone: A much more abundant neighbour one base away suggests this may be a read error. The chain carries TRBV28 and TRBJ2-1; 7 nucleotides match TRBD2. The junction had 7 bases not matched to a gene; V was cut back by 6 bases and J by 8 bases. The CDR3 has 13 amino acids. The germline V gene encodes CDR1 MDHEN and CDR2 SYDVKM. CDR3 sequence (DNA): TGTGCCAGCAGCCGAGGCGGGAGCGATGAGCAGTTCTTC. Its translation is CASSRGGSDEQFF.

J is TRBJ2-5 and V is TRBV13; tentatively, D is TRBD1 (6 bases). The DNA end lines up better with TRBJ2-7; the J call may be wrong. This CDR3 spans 13 amino acids. From germline, CDR1 is PRHDT and CDR2 FYEKMQ (reference sequence). This CDR3 is CASTLQGTYEQYF. The CDR3 DNA reads TGTGCCAGCACGTTACAGGGCACCTACGAGCAGTACTTC.

The V and J genes are TRBV6-5 and TRBJ2-5; 9 bases align to TRBD2. The germline gives CDR1 MNHEY, CDR2 SVGAGI. The V segment lost 5 bases and the J segment 2 bases; nucleotides outside the gene matches: 6. CDR3 size: 15 residues. The CDR3 sequence is CASSTSGRSQETQYF. The CDR3 bases are TGTGCCAGCAGTACTAGCGGGCGATCGCAAGAGACCCAGTACTTC.

V is TRBV19 and J is TRBJ1-4, with 7 bases matching TRBD1. V shed 1 base and J 7 bases; nucleotides not matched to a gene: 6. Per germline, CDR1 LNHDA and CDR2 SQIVND (reference sequence). There are 15 residues in the CDR3. CDR3 residues: CASSIGRDRVEKLFF. In DNA, the CDR3 is TGTGCCAGTAGTATAGGACGGGACAGAGTTGAAAAACTGTTTTTT. The full variable domain, in which reference TRBV19 and TRBJ1-4 provide the parts outside the CDR3, is DGGITQSPKYLFRKEGQNVTLSCEQNLNHDAMYWYRQDPGQGLRLIYYSQIVNDFQKGDIAEGYSVSREKKESFPLTVTSAQKNPTAFYLCASSIGRDRVEKLFFGSGTQLSVL.

The chain links TRBV19 to TRBJ2-7; 8 nucleotides line up with TRBD2. Trimming cost V 3 bases and J 2 bases; bases outside gene matches: 6. Germline values: CDR1 LNHDA, CDR2 SQIVND (reference sequence). This CDR3 spans 15 amino acids. The CDR3 sequence is CASSISTSGAYEQYF. CDR3 nucleotides: TGTGCCAGTAGTATTTCTACTAGCGGAGCCTACGAGCAGTACTTC. Full variable domain (outside the CDR3, taken from reference TRBV19 and TRBJ2-7): DGGITQSPKYLFRKEGQNVTLSCEQNLNHDAMYWYRQDPGQGLRLIYYSQIVNDFQKGDIAEGYSVSREKKESFPLTVTSAQKNPTAFYLCASSISTSGAYEQYFGPGTRLTVT.

This clone was picked up one time. The chain links TRBV5-1 to TRBJ1-2, with D uncertain. With 0 bases removed from V and 4 bases from J, the gap between germline ends came to 10 bases. CDR3 length: 14 residues. CDR1 SGHRS and CDR2 YFSETQ come from the germline V gene. DNA for the CDR3: TGCGCCAGCAGCTTGGTTGAGGCCCCCTATGGCTACACCTTC. Its translation is CASSLVEAPYGYTF.

J is TRBJ2-7 and V is TRBV5-1; 10 bases are shared with TRBD2. Germline CDR1 reads SGHRS; CDR2 reads YFSETQ. V shed 0 bases, J shed 6 bases, and the junction held 9 bases outside the gene matches. This CDR3 has 16 residues. The DNA for the CDR3 is TGCGCCAGCAGCTTGGGGGCTAGCGGGAGTATGGCCGAGCAGTACTTC. Its protein product is CASSLGASGSMAEQYF.

V usage is TRBV5-1 and J usage is TRBJ2-3; 11 nucleotides match TRBD2. The CDR3 has 16 amino acids. Germline V CDR1 and CDR2: SGHRS, YFSETQ. The V and J ends lost 1 base and 2 bases, in that order; junction bases with no gene match: 3. The chain's CDR3 is CASSLSSGRYTDTQYF. Here the CDR3 DNA reads TGCGCCAGCAGCTTGTCTAGCGGGAGGTACACAGATACGCAGTATTTT.

The chain has TRBV23-1 and TRBJ2-7; the D gene is possibly TRBD2 (6 bases). TRBV23-1 is known as an ORF, though its function is uncertain. V shed 3 bases and J shed 2 bases, with 17 bases lying between them. This CDR3 has 16 residues. The CDR3 DNA reads TGCGCCAGCAGTCAGTCCGGACGGAGGGTCCCCTACGAGCAGTACTTC. Translating it yields CASSQSGRRVPYEQYF.

The table lists this clone with a count of one. The chain recombines TRBV10-2 with TRBJ2-1; 8 positions agree with TRBD2. Germline V gene data show CDR1 as WSHSY and CDR2 as SAAADI. J gave up 8 bases and V 8 bases, and 8 bases lay outside the gene matches. This CDR3 is built from 13 residues. The chain's CDR3 is CASWDGRGDEQFF. As DNA, the CDR3 is TGCGCCAGCTGGGACGGGAGGGGGGATGAGCAGTTCTTC.

The chain recombines TRBV7-7 with TRBJ2-7, with 9 bases lining up with TRBD2. V trimming: 5 bases; J trimming: 6 bases; junction bases outside the gene matches: 8. This CDR3 comprises 14 residues. CDR1 and CDR2 (germline): SSHAT, FNYEAQ (reference sequence). CDR3: CASSPGPSGTEQYF. CDR3 bases: TGTGCCAGCAGCCCCGGCCCTAGCGGGACCGAGCAGTACTTC.

V gene TRBV19 combines with J gene TRBJ1-5; D is unresolved. Germline CDR1 reads LNHDA; CDR2 reads SQIVND (reference sequence). The CDR3 covers 13 residues. V dropped 9 bases and J dropped 5 bases, with 14 bases sitting between them. CDR3 nucleotides: TGTGCCAGCTCCAGGTCCCTTCATCAGCCCCAGCATTTT. As protein: CASSRSLHQPQHF.

Notes on this clone: At one of its ends the junction is not consistent with the germline gene, which may arise from a read error. The chain employs TRBV7-9 and TRBJ2-7; D possibly corresponds to TRBD1 (6 bases). Germline V gene lookup returns CDR1 SEHNR and CDR2 FQNEAQ (reference sequence). This CDR3 region has 14 residues. CDR3 nucleotides: TGTTCCAGCAGCTTAGAGTTCCAGGGGAAGGTGCAGTACTTC. Translating gives CSSSLEFQGKVQYF.

V is TRBV6-5 and J is TRBJ1-6, with D possibly matching TRBD1 (6 bases). The length of the CDR3 is 14 residues. V was pared by 5 bases and J by 3 bases, with 8 bases between. Germline V gene data show CDR1 as MNHEY and CDR2 as SVGAGI. The CDR3 is CASSSRGYNSPLHF. CDR3 bases: TGTGCCAGCAGTAGCAGGGGCTATAATTCACCCCTCCACTTT.

V usage is TRBV10-3 and J usage is TRBJ2-3, with D perhaps TRBD2 (5 bases). Germline loops: CDR1 ENHRY, CDR2 SYGVKD. The CDR3 contains 13 residues. V shed 4 bases and J shed 5 bases, with 10 bases lying between them. The CDR3 loop is CAISARTEDTQYF. The CDR3 DNA follows: TGTGCCATCAGTGCCCGGACTGAAGATACGCAGTATTTT.

The chain joins TRBV18 to TRBJ2-1; a possible D gene is TRBD1 (8 bases). The length of the CDR3 is 19 residues. Germline V gene lookup returns CDR1 KGHSH and CDR2 LQKENI. With 5 bases removed from V and 2 bases from J, the gap between germline ends came to 25 bases. DNA for the CDR3: TGTGCCAGCTCATCTCAACCGGTGGGAGGGACAGGCGCCTACAATGAGCAGTTCTTC. This codes for CASSSQPVGGTGAYNEQFF.

CDR3 coding DNA: TGTGCCAGCAGCTTAAGGGGACAGGGAAACATTCAGTACTTC. It yields the protein CASSLRGQGNIQYF. J is TRBJ2-4 and V is TRBV7-2, with 9 bases aligning to TRBD1. CDR3 length equals 14 residues. The germline V gene has CDR1 SGHTA and CDR2 FQGNSA. V was clipped by 2 bases and J by 6 bases; unmatched bases: 2.

The V and J genes are TRBV2 and TRBJ1-3; D unresolved. V was trimmed by 7 bases and J by 6 bases, leaving 10 bases between them. CDR3 size: 12 residues. Per germline, CDR1 SNHLY and CDR2 FYNNEI. The CDR3 loop reads CASTLTPNTIYF. The DNA of the CDR3 is TGTGCCAGCACCCTGACTCCAAACACCATATATTTT.

The J gene is TRBJ1-4, the V gene TRBV28; D ambiguous. The CDR3 totals 12 residues. Trimming removed 0 bases from V and 7 bases from J, with 3 bases in between. Per the germline V gene, CDR1 is MDHEN and CDR2 is SYDVKM. CDR3 amino acids: CASSLWSEKLFF. DNA for the CDR3: TGTGCCAGCAGTTTATGGAGTGAAAAACTGTTTTTT.

This chain connects TRBV30 to TRBJ2-6; D gene uncertain. This CDR3 is 14 amino acids long. The germline V gene has CDR1 GTSNPN and CDR2 SVGIG (reference sequence). Trimming stripped 0 bases from V and 4 bases from J, with 7 bases between. CDR3 in amino acids: CAWSVKAGANVLTF. For the CDR3, the DNA is TGTGCCTGGAGTGTAAAAGCGGGGGCCAACGTCCTGACTTTC.

The gene calls are TRBV5-1 and TRBJ2-7, with TRBD2 identical over 12 bases. Germline V gives CDR1 SGHRS, CDR2 YFSETQ. The length of the CDR3 is 13 residues. V dropped 7 bases and J dropped 2; count of bases not matched to a gene: 1. The CDR3 DNA sequence: TGCGCCAGCGGACTAGCGGGAACCTACGAGCAGTACTTC. Translation: CASGLAGTYEQYF.

The chain joins TRBV14 to TRBJ2-1; possible D gene TRBD2, 6 bases. Germline loops: CDR1 SGHDN, CDR2 FVKESK. This CDR3 region has 17 residues. The V and J ends lost 0 bases and 7 bases respectively, with 19 bases between them. As DNA, the CDR3 is TGTGCCAGCAGCCAAGATTTAGGCGGGATTGCGCAGAATGAGCAGTTCTTC. Translation gives CASSQDLGGIAQNEQFF.

In this sample, this clone turned up a few times. V is TRBV28 and J is TRBJ2-7, with D possibly being TRBD2 (7 bases). Trimming took off 6 bases at V and 3 bases at J, with 21 bases between the two ends. The CDR3 length is 16 residues. From germline, CDR1 is MDHEN and CDR2 SYDVKM. In DNA, the CDR3 is TGTGCCAGCAGCCCTCGGTTGGGGGGGCAATTCTACGAGCAGTACTTC. It translates to CASSPRLGGQFYEQYF.

In DNA form, the CDR3 reads TGTGCCATGCCCGGGGGAGGGACTCACCCCTACAATGAGCAGTTCTTC. This encodes CAMPGGGTHPYNEQFF. The chain carries TRBV27 and TRBJ2-1, with 7 bases that match TRBD2. Germline lookup yields CDR1 MNHEY and CDR2 SMNVEV (reference sequence). The CDR3 sequence is 16 residues long. With V trimmed by 10 bases and J by 2 bases, 14 bases remained unmatched.

V gene TRBV7-6 combines with J gene TRBJ2-1; 8 nucleotides agree with TRBD2. The CDR3 is made up of 20 amino acids. Germline-derived CDR1 and CDR2 are SGHVS and FNYEAQ. Trimming at V came to 2 bases and at J to 0 bases, leaving 15 bases not matched to a gene. CDR3 nucleotides: TGTGCCAGCAGCTTAAGGCGACTAGCGCCTCCAAGGAGCTCCTACAATGAGCAGTTCTTC. Amino acid sequence: CASSLRRLAPPRSSYNEQFF.

V is TRBV30 and J is TRBJ2-3; TRBD1 matches 10 bases. CDR1 GTSNPN and CDR2 SVGIG come from the germline V gene (reference sequence). With V trimmed by 4 bases and J by 0 bases, 10 bases remained unmatched. The CDR3 totals 17 residues. The CDR3, as DNA: TGTGCCTGGATCCCCATCTCGACAGGGGGCAGCACAGATACGCAGTATTTT. Translated, it gives CAWIPISTGGSTDTQYF.